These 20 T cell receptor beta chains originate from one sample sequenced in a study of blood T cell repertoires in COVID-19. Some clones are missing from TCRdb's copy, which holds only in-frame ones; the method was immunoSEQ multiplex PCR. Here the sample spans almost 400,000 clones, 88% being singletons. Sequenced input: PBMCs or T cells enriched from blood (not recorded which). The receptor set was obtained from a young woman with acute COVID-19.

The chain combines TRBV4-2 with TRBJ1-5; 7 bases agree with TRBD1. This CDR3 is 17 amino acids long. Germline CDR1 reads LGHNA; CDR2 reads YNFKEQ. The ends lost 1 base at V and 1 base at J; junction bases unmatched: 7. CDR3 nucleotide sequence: TGTGCCAGCAGCCAAGTTGATGCGACAGGGAGCAATCAGCCCCAGCATTTT. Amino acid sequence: CASSQVDATGSNQPQHF.

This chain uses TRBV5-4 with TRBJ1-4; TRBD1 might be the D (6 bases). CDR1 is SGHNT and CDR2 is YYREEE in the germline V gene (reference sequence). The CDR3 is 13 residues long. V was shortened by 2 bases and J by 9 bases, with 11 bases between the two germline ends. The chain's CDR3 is CASSLAGEQKLFF. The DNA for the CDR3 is TGTGCCAGCAGCTTAGCAGGGGAACAAAAACTGTTTTTT.

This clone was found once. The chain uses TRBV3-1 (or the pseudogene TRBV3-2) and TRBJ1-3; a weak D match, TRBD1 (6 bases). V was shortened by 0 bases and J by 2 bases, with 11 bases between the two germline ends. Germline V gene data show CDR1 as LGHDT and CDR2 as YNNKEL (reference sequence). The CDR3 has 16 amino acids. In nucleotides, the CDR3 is TGTGCCAGCAGCCAAGATATCGGGGGGCCTGGAAACACCATATATTTT. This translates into CASSQDIGGPGNTIYF.

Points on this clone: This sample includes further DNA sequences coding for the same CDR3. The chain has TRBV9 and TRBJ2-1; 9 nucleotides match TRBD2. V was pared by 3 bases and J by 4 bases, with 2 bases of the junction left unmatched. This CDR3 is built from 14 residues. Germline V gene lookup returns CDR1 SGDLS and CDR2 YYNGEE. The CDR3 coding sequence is TGTGCCAGCAGCGCTAGCGGGGTATACAATGAGCAGTTCTTC. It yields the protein CASSASGVYNEQFF.

CDR3 protein: CASSGGQINNEQFF. The CDR3 DNA reads as TGTGCCAGCAGCGGGGGACAGATAAACAATGAGCAGTTCTTC. The gene calls are TRBV9 and TRBJ2-1, with 7 bases aligning to TRBD1. Germline V gene sequence: CDR1 SGDLS, CDR2 YYNGEE. After removal of 3 bases from V and 5 bases from J, the junction contained 5 bases not matched to a gene. The CDR3 is made up of 14 amino acids.

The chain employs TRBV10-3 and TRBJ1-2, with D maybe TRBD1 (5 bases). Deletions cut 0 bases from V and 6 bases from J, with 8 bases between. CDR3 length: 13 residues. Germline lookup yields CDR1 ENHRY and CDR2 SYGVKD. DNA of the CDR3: TGTGCCATCAGTGAGTCGGCAGGGAATGGCTACACCTTC. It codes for CAISESAGNGYTF.

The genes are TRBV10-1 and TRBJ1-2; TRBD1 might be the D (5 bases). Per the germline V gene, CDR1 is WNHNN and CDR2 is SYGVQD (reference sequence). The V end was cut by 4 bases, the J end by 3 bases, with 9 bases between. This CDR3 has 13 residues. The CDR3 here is CASSAARDYGYTF. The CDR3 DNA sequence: TGCGCCAGCAGTGCCGCCAGGGACTATGGCTACACCTTC.

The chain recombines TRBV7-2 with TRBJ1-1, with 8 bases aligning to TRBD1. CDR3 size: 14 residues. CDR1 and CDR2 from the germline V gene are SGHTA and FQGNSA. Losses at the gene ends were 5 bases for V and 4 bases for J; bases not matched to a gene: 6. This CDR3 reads CASSPRTGSTEAFF. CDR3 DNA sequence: TGTGCCAGCAGCCCCCGGACAGGGTCCACTGAAGCTTTCTTT.

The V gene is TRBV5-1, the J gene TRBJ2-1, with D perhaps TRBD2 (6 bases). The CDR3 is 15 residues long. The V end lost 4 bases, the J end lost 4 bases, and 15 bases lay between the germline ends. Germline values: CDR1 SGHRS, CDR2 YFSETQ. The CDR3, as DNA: TGCGCCAGCAGCCCTGGGCTAGCGAGTTACAATGAGCAGTTCTTC. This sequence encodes CASSPGLASYNEQFF.

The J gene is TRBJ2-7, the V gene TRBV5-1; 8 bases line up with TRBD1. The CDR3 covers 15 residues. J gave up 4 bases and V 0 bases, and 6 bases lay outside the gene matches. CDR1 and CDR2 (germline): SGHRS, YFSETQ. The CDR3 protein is CASSLGDRTPYEQYF. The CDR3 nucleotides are TGCGCCAGCAGCTTGGGGGACAGGACCCCTTACGAGCAGTACTTC.

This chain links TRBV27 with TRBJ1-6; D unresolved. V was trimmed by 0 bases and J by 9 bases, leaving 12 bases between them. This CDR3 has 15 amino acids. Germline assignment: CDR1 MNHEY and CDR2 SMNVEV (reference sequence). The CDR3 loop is CASSLSDYAGSPLHF. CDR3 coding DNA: TGTGCCAGCAGTTTATCCGATTATGCGGGTTCACCCCTCCACTTT.

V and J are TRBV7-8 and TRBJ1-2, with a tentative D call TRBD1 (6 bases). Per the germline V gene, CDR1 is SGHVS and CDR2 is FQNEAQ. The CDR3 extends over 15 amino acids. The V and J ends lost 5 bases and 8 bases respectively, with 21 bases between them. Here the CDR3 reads CASSHREGDPGGYTF. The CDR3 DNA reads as TGTGCCAGCAGCCATAGGGAGGGGGACCCAGGCGGCTACACCTTC.

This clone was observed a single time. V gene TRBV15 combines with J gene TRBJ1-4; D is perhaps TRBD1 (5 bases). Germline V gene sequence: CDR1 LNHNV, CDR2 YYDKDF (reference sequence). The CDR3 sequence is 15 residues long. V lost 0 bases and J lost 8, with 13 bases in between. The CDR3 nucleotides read TGTGCCACCAGCAGAGATGACAGTGAAGGGGAAAAACTGTTTTTT. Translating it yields CATSRDDSEGEKLFF.

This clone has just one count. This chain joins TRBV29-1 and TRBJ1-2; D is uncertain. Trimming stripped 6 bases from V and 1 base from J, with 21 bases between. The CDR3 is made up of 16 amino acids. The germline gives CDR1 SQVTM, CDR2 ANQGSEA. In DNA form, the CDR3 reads TGCAGCGTCCGATCCCCTGTAGCCCACGATAACTATGGCTACACCTTC. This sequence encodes CSVRSPVAHDNYGYTF.

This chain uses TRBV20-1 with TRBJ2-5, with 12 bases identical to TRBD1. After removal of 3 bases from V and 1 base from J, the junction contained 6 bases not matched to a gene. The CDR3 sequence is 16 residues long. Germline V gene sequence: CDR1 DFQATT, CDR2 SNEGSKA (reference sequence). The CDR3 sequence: CSASRGTGGLQETQYF. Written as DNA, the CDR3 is TGCAGTGCTAGTCGCGGGACAGGGGGCCTCCAAGAGACCCAGTACTTC.

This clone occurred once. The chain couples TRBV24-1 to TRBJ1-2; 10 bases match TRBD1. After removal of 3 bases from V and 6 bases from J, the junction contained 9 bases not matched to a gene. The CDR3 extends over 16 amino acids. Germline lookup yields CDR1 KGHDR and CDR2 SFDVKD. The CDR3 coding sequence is TGTGCCACCAGTGATGGAGCCGGGACAGGGGATGATGGCTACACCTTC. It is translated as CATSDGAGTGDDGYTF.

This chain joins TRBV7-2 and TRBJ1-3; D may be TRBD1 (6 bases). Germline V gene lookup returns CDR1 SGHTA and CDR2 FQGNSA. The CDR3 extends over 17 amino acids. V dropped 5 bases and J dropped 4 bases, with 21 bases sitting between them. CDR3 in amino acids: CASSPATGNLLGNTIYF. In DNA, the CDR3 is TGTGCCAGCAGCCCCGCCACAGGGAACTTACTGGGAAACACCATATATTTT.

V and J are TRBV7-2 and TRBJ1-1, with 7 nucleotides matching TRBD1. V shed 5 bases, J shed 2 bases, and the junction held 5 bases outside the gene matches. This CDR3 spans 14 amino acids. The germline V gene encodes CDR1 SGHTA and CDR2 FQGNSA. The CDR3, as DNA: TGTGCCAGCAGCGTCAGGGGGAGAAACACTGAAGCTTTCTTT. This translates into CASSVRGRNTEAFF.

The CDR3 region has the DNA TGTGCCAGCAGTAAAAAAGGACAGGGGGTTTTAGGGACTGAAGCTTTCTTT. Encoded protein: CASSKKGQGVLGTEAFF. V gene TRBV2 combines with J gene TRBJ1-1; the match to TRBD1 covers 10 bases. The CDR3 spans 17 residues. Germline CDR1 and CDR2: SNHLY and FYNNEI. After removal of 5 bases from V and 5 bases from J, the junction contained 14 bases not matched to a gene.

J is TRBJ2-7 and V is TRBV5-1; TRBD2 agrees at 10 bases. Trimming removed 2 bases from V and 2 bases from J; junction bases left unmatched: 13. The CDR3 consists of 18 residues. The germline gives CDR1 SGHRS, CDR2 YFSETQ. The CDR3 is CASSLSGLGLARTYEQYF. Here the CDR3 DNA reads TGCGCCAGCAGCTTAAGTGGATTGGGACTAGCGCGAACCTACGAGCAGTACTTC.